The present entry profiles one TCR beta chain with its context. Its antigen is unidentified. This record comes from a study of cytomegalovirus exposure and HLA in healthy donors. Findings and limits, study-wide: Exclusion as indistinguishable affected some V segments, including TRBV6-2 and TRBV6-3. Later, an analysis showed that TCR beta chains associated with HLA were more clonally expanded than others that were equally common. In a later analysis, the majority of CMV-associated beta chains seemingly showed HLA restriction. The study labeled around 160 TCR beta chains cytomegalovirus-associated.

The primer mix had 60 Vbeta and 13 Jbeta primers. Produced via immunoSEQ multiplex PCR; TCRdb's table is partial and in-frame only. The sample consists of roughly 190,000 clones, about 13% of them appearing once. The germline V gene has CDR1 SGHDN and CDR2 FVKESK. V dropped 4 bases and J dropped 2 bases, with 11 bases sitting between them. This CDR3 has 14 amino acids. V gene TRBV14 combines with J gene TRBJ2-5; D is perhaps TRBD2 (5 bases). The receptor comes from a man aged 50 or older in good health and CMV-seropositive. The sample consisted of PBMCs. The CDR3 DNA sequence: TGTGCCAGCAGCCCGGCGGGTTTACAAGAGACCCAGTACTTC. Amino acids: CASSPAGLQETQYF.